The 21 T cell receptor beta chains below all came from one sample that was sequenced in a study of identical twins' blood T cells. TCRdb called the 5' RACE reads again in MiXCR, with one record for every CDR3 protein. The sample has roughly 340,000 distinct CDR3 sequences, over 25% seen once. Sequences were obtained from PBMCs. These receptor sequences come from a woman aged 18-55 years in good health.

The genes are TRBV7-2 and TRBJ1-4; 7 bases are shared with TRBD1. The CDR3 has 13 residues. Germline V lookup: CDR1 SGHTA, CDR2 FQGNSA. After removal of 1 base from V and 13 bases from J, the junction contained 6 bases not matched to a gene. The CDR3: CASSLGRQGGLFF. CDR3 DNA: TGTGCCAGCAGCTTAGGGCGACAGGGCGGACTGTTTTTT. The complete variable domain, with remaining parts taken from reference TRBV7-2 and TRBJ1-4, reads GAGVSQSPSNKVTEKGKDVELRCDPISGHTALYWYRQSLGQGLEFLIYFQGNSAPDKSGLPSDRFSAERTGGSVSTLTIQRTQQEDSAVYLCASSLGRQGGLFFGSGTQLSVL.

V gene TRBV10-2 combines with J gene TRBJ1-1, with D unresolved. The CDR3 spans 12 residues. Germline V CDR1 and CDR2: WSHSY, SAAADI. The V end was cut by 6 bases, the J end by 2 bases, with 7 bases between. CDR3 amino acids: CASRRINTEAFF. As DNA, the CDR3 is TGCGCCAGCAGGAGGATCAACACTGAAGCTTTCTTT.

This clonotype was observed once. The chain joins TRBV6-2 or TRBV6-3 to TRBJ2-3; 9 bases agree with TRBD2. The CDR3 covers 13 residues. In germline, CDR1 is MNHEY, CDR2 SVGEGT. The CDR3 sequence: CVSGRPPTDTQYF. The DNA of the CDR3 is TGTGTTAGCGGGAGACCACCCACAGATACGCAGTATTTT.

At least ten counts were recorded for this clonotype. The CDR3 DNA sequence: TGTGCCAGCAGCTTAACAGCGCTGAACTATGGCTACACCTTC. Protein: CASSLTALNYGYTF. The chain carries TRBV11-2 and TRBJ1-2; the D is unclear. Germline V gene lookup returns CDR1 SGHAT and CDR2 FQNNGV. The V and J ends lost 2 bases and 2 bases respectively, with 9 bases between them. This CDR3 contains 14 residues.

The rearrangement uses TRBV20-1 and TRBJ2-5; D unresolved. From germline, CDR1 is DFQATT and CDR2 SNEGSKA (reference sequence). Trimming pared 5 bases from V and 8 bases from J, leaving 6 bases between. This CDR3 spans 9 amino acids. The CDR3 region is CSASHTQYF. The CDR3 nucleotides read TGCAGTGCTTCGCACACCCAGTACTTC.

A single count supports this clonotype. A read error is possible here, since a much larger clone lies one base away. The chain links TRBV6-5 to TRBJ1-2, with D unresolved. Germline CDR1 and CDR2: MNHEY and SVGAGI. CDR3 size: 15 residues. CDR3 residues: CAGSYSWTSDYGYTF. In DNA form, the CDR3 reads TGTGCCGGCAGTTACTCTTGGACTTCTGACTATGGCTACACCTTC.

This clonotype occurred a few times. The rearrangement links TRBV3-1 to TRBJ1-3; D call uncertain. CDR1 and CDR2 (germline): LGHDT, YNNKEL (reference sequence). The CDR3 loop spans 16 amino acids. V lost 2 bases to trimming and J lost 4 bases, with 15 bases between them. This CDR3 reads CASSQRPRIIGNTIYF. The CDR3 DNA follows: TGTGCCAGCAGCCAACGACCCCGGATCATAGGAAACACCATATATTTT. The full variable domain, in which reference TRBV3-1 and TRBJ1-3 provide the parts outside the CDR3, is DTAVSQTPKYLVTQMGNDKSIKCEQNLGHDTMYWYKQDSKKFLKIMFSYNNKELIINETVPNRFSPKSPDKAHLNLHINSLELGDSAVYFCASSQRPRIIGNTIYFGEGSWLTVV.

This clonotype came up a few times. The chain combines TRBV27 with TRBJ2-2; D is unclear. V lost 3 bases to trimming and J lost 4 bases, with 12 bases between them. Germline V gives CDR1 MNHEY, CDR2 SMNVEV (reference sequence). The CDR3 has 15 amino acids. CDR3 protein: CASSFSGSSTGELFF. CDR3 DNA sequence: TGTGCCAGCAGTTTTTCCGGCAGTTCCACCGGGGAGCTGTTTTTT.

This clonotype was seen more than once but under ten times. The CDR3 here is CASSPPALNEQFF. CDR3 bases: TGTGCCAGCAGCCCCCCCGCGCTCAATGAGCAGTTCTTC. The rearrangement links TRBV9 to TRBJ2-1, with D unclear. The germline CDR1 and CDR2 sequences are SGDLS and YYNGEE. The V end was cut by 4 bases, the J end by 6 bases, with 11 bases between. This CDR3 is built from 13 residues.

The V call is TRBV5-1, the J call TRBJ2-2; no firm D call. Trimming removed 4 bases from V and 5 bases from J, with 12 bases in between. The CDR3 consists of 14 residues. Germline assignment: CDR1 SGHRS and CDR2 YFSETQ. CDR3 protein: CASSTPQRTGELFF. The CDR3 DNA sequence: TGCGCCAGCAGCACACCACAGAGAACCGGGGAGCTGTTTTTT.

J is TRBJ1-2 and V is TRBV29-1, with TRBD1 matching 7 bases. The CDR3 is made up of 13 amino acids. Germline V gene sequence: CDR1 SQVTM, CDR2 ANQGSEA. Trimming at V came to 6 bases and at J to 4 bases, leaving 8 bases not matched to a gene. CDR3 in DNA: TGCAGCGTAGGACAGGAAGGAGGCTATGGCTACACCTTC. This gives the protein CSVGQEGGYGYTF. The variable domain in full, with the rest retrieved from reference TRBV29-1 and TRBJ1-2, is SAVISQKPSRDICQRGTSLTIQCQVDSQVTMMFWYRQQPGQSLTLIATANQGSEATYESGFVIDKFPISRPNLTFSTLTVSNMSPEDSSIYLCSVGQEGGYGYTFGSGTRLTVV.

The gene calls are TRBV12-3 or TRBV12-4 and TRBJ1-3; tentatively, D is TRBD1 (5 bases). CDR3 length: 15 residues. The V gene lost 4 bases and the J gene lost 2 bases, with 12 bases spanning the gap. CDR3 coding DNA: TGTGCCAGCAGTTCCGGGGGGACGACTGGAAACACCATATATTTT. Translating gives CASSSGGTTGNTIYF.

Points on this clonotype: Germline and junction disagree at one end, which may indicate a read error. The chain couples TRBV2 to TRBJ1-1; TRBD1 is a possible D gene (5 bases). The CDR3 loop spans 14 amino acids. From germline, CDR1 is SNHLY and CDR2 FYNNEI. CDR3 nucleotide sequence: TGTGCCAGCAGGGAAGCGGGGGGAGGCACTGAAGCTTTCTTT. It translates to CASREAGGGTEAFF.

This clonotype was seen more than once but under ten times. The junction departs from the called germline gene at one end, perhaps through a read error. J is TRBJ2-5 and V is TRBV12-3 or TRBV12-4; D might be TRBD1 (6 bases). CDR3 length equals 11 residues. In DNA, the CDR3 is TGTGCCAGCAGTTTAGTTGGGACAAAGGTTTTC. Protein: CASSLVGTKVF.

CDR3 sequence reads: CASRGIGDTQYF. Written as DNA, the CDR3 is TGTGCCAGCAGGGGGATTGGAGATACGCAGTATTTT. V and J are TRBV25-1 and TRBJ2-3, with no clear D. Germline V gives CDR1 MGHDK, CDR2 SYGVNS. The V end was cut by 6 bases, the J end by 5 bases, with 9 bases between. The CDR3 extends over 12 amino acids.

The J gene is TRBJ2-2, the V gene TRBV5-1; no firm D call. The CDR3 loop spans 17 amino acids. CDR1 and CDR2 (germline): SGHRS, YFSETQ. Trimming pared 4 bases from V and 2 bases from J, leaving 18 bases between. The CDR3 spells CASSLRAPSGNTGELFF. CDR3 bases: TGCGCCAGCAGCCTTCGGGCCCCCTCAGGAAACACCGGGGAGCTGTTTTTT.

This rearrangement joins TRBV15 to TRBJ2-3; D may match TRBD1 or TRBD2 (5 bases each). The CDR3 loop spans 14 amino acids. CDR1 is LNHNV, CDR2 YYDKDF, per germline (reference sequence). Between the trimmed V and J ends, which lost 4 bases and 2 bases, there was a span of 10 bases. The CDR3 DNA reads TGTGCCACCAGCATCGGGGACGTCACAGATACGCAGTATTTT. It is translated as CATSIGDVTDTQYF.

This clonotype was picked up a small number of times. This rearrangement joins TRBV10-3 to TRBJ2-1; D is undetermined. CDR3 size: 12 residues. The V end lost 4 bases, the J end lost 6 bases, and 7 bases lay between the germline ends. Germline loops: CDR1 ENHRY, CDR2 SYGVKD. The CDR3 bases are TGTGCCATCAGTGTTGGGGTCAATGAGCAGTTCTTC. Translation gives CAISVGVNEQFF.

On this clonotype itself: A much more abundant neighbour one base away suggests this may be a read error. The chain couples TRBV6-1 to TRBJ2-2; 7 nucleotides line up with TRBD2. CDR3 length: 14 residues. With 8 bases clipped from V and 4 bases from J, the junction kept 7 bases outside the gene matches. CDR1 and CDR2 from the germline V gene are MNHNS and SASEGT. Written as DNA, the CDR3 is TGTGCCAGCGGACTAGTGGGGAGCACCGGGGAGCTGTTTTTT. Protein sequence: CASGLVGSTGELFF.

The V call is TRBV6-2 or TRBV6-3, the J call TRBJ2-3; TRBD1 agrees at 7 bases. Per the germline V gene, CDR1 is MNHEY and CDR2 is SVGEGT. V was pared by 5 bases and J by 5 bases, with 7 bases of the junction left unmatched. This CDR3 is 14 amino acids long. Here the CDR3 reads CASSQDRQQDTQYF. The CDR3 region has the DNA TGTGCCAGCAGTCAGGACAGGCAACAAGATACGCAGTATTTT.

This sequence joins TRBV20-1 and TRBJ2-7, with a tentative D call TRBD1 (6 bases). The CDR3 extends over 14 amino acids. Germline CDR1 DFQATT, CDR2 SNEGSKA (reference sequence). V was cut by 2 bases and J by 2 bases, with 13 bases left in between. The CDR3 nucleotides are TGCAGTGCTAGACACAGGGTGCTTACCTACGAGCAGTACTTC. It specifies CSARHRVLTYEQYF.